This T cell receptor (beta chain) was sequenced during a study of T cells after yellow fever vaccination (dated by TCRdb to about 2019). Regarding the research as a whole: Libraries from fractions with low cell numbers were prepared with the SMART-Seq v4 Ultra Low Input RNA kit. To follow T-cell clones before and after both primary and booster YFV17D yellow fever vaccination, bulk TCR alpha and beta repertoires underwent longitudinal sequencing. Two healthy male donors made up the cohort, one aged 18 to 29 years and the other aged 30 to 40 years. Blood was collected at multiple timepoints before and after primary and secondary immunization, and bulk PBMC replicates and cell subsets were isolated.

The treatment or condition label corresponds to: live attenuated yellow fever vaccine strain. Two biological replicates of bulk PBMCs were collected at each blood-draw timepoint. PBMCs were isolated from peripheral blood using a standard Ficoll-Paque protocol. TriZol was used to extract RNA from bulk PBMCs, CD4 and CD8 fractions, and dextramer-positive and dextramer-negative fractions. The research as a whole found: Computational filtering was needed because FACS-sorted repertoires could contain abundant contaminating clonotypes from the bulk population. Most clones expanded after primary vaccination (approximately 97% of CD4 and 70% to 90% of CD8) were re-detected after the booster, suggesting that broad memory maintenance occurred. The study included only two donors, which limits how far the findings can be generalized. A small share of clonotypes was detected in both CD4 and CD8 compartments, with the overlap likely arising from convergent recombination. The secondary T-cell response was weaker than the primary response but faster, peaking on day 5 instead of day 15.

Sequencing relied on an Illumina NovaSeq 6000. TCR cDNA was made using 5'RACE template switching, a step that added a universal primer site and unique molecular identifiers. Priming of cDNA synthesis was performed from both the TCR alpha and TCR beta constant segments. Two PCR steps were used to amplify libraries, with sample barcodes and sequencing adapters being added in the second step. Libraries were sequenced on Illumina HiSeq 2500 (2x100 bp) or NovaSeq (2x150 bp). As for the authors' bioinformatics: MIGEC was used to demultiplex reads and collapse the reads into UMI consensus sequences, and MiXCR was used for V(D)J alignment. Clonotypes responding to the vaccine were identified with edgeR on replicate PBMC samples, with the criteria of FDR below 0.01 and a log2 fold change above 5 up to day 15. Each bulk clonotype was labeled CD4 or CD8 based on which sequenced repertoire, CD4 or CD8, contained the clonotype at higher abundance. TCRdb passed the public sequencing reads through fastp at Q25 and MiXCR, retaining productive beta sequences. CDR3 protein duplicates are merged, each entry listing the most common genes and DNA. In this record, the V and J calls reflect TCRdb's handling and not the investigators' own analysis. Within this sample are some 320,000 distinct CDR3 sequences, with about 4% of them counted one time only. Just under 25% of the sample lies in the top ten.

Points on this clonotype: Its antigen is still unknown. One base away there is no much larger clone; base qualities are not given.

The specimen comprised PBMCs, sampled 5 days after the yellow fever booster vaccination. This clonotype was obtained from a man aged 18-30 years who received the YFV17D yellow fever vaccine.

The DNA sequence is given as TGTGCCAGCAGCTACCGAGCCGTGACCACTGAAGCTTTCTTT. Protein translation: CASSYRAVTTEAFF. The rearrangement combines TRBV5-4 with TRBJ1-1, with no confident D gene call. CDR1 and CDR2, looked up from the germline V gene (reference sequence), are SGHNT and YYREEE. The germline ends are 13 bases apart after V is trimmed by 3 bases and J by 4 bases. The CDR3, cysteine through phenylalanine, is 14 amino acids long. The DNA shown is the 42-base CDR3, in frame from base 1.